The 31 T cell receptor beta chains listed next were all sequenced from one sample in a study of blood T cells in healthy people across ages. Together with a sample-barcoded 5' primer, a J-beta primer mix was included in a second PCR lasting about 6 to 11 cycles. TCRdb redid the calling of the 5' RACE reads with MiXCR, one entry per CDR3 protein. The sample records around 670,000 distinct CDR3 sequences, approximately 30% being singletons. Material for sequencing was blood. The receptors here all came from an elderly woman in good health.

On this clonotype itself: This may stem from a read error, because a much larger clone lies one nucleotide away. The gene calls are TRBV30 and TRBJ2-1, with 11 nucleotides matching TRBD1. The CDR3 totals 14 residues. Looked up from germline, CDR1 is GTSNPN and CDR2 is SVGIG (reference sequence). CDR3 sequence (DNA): TGTGCCGGTTCCCGGGACAGGGGGGGCAATGAGCAGCTCTTC. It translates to CAGSRDRGGNEQLF.

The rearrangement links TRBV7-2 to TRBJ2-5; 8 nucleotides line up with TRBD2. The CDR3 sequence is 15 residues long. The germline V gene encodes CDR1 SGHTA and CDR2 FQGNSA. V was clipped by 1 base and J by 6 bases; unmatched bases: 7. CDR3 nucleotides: TGTGCCAGCAGCTTAGACTCGGGGGGGACAAAGACCCAGTACTTC. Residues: CASSLDSGGTKTQYF.

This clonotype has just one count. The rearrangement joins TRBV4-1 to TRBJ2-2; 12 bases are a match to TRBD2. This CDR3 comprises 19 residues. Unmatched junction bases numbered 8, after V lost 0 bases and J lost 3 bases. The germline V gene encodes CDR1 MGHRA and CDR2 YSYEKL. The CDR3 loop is CASSQDRASGGADTGELFF. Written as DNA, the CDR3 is TGCGCCAGCAGCCAAGATAGGGCTAGCGGGGGGGCCGACACCGGGGAGCTGTTTTTT.

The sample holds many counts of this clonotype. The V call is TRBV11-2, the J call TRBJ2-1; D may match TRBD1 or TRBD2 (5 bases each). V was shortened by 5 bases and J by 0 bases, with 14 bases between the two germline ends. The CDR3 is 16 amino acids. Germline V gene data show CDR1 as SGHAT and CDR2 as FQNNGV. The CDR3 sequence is CASSPSMGTSYNEQFF. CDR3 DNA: TGTGCCAGCAGCCCCTCGATGGGGACCTCCTACAATGAGCAGTTCTTC.

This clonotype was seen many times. CDR3 coding DNA: TGTGCCATCAGTACTACGAAGCACAATGAGCAGTTCTTC. It specifies CAISTTKHNEQFF. The V call is TRBV10-3, the J call TRBJ2-1, with D uncertain. V gave up 5 bases and J gave up 5 bases, with 10 bases separating them. Germline CDR1 reads ENHRY; CDR2 reads SYGVKD. The CDR3 runs 13 residues.

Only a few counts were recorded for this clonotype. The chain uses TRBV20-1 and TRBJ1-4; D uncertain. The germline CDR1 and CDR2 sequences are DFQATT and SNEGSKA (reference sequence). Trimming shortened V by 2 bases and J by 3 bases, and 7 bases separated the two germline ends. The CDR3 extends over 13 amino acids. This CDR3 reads CSARSGANEKLFF. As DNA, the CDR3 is TGCAGTGCTAGAAGCGGCGCTAATGAAAAACTGTTTTTT.

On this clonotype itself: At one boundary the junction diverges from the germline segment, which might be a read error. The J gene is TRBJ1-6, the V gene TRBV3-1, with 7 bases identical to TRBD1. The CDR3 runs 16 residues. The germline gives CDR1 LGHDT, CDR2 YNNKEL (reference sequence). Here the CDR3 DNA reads TGTGCCAGCAAAGCGGCAGGAGGGGGCGCAGGTTCACCCCTCTACTTT. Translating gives CASKAAGGGAGSPLYF.

CDR3 coding DNA: TGTGCCAGCAGCTTAGTCGGCTCCATCTCCTACAATGAGCAGTTCTTC. Translating gives CASSLVGSISYNEQFF. The chain uses TRBV7-2 and TRBJ2-1; D is uncertain. The CDR3 has 16 amino acids. Trimming stripped 1 base from V and 0 bases from J, with 10 bases between. From germline, CDR1 is SGHTA and CDR2 FQGNSA.

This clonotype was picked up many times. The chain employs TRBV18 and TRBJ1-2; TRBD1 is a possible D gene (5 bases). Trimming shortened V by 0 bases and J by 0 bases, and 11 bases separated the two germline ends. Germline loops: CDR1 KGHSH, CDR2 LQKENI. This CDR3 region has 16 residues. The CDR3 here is CASSPPPGVTNYGYTF. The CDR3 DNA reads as TGTGCCAGCTCACCACCACCGGGGGTAACTAACTATGGCTACACCTTC.

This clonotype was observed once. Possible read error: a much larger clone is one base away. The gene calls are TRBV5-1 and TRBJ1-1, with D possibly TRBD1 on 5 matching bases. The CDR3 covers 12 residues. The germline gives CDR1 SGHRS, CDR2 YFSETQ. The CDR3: CANSFTGFEAFF. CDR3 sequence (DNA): TGCGCCAACAGCTTTACAGGTTTTGAAGCTTTCTTT.

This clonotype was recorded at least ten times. The CDR3 region is CASSAGRDRRSNEQFF. The DNA of the CDR3 is TGTGCCAGCAGCGCTGGCCGGGACAGGAGATCCAATGAGCAGTTCTTC. V usage is TRBV11-2 and J usage is TRBJ2-1; 8 nucleotides match TRBD1. Germline CDR1 reads SGHAT; CDR2 reads FQNNGV. Unmatched junction bases numbered 12, after V lost 5 bases and J lost 6 bases. CDR3 size: 16 residues.

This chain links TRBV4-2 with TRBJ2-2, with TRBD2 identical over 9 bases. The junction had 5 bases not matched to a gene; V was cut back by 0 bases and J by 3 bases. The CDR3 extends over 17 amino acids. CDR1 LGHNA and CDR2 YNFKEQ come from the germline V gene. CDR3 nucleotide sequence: TGTGCCAGCAGCCAAGAGTCCGCGGGGGGGCACACCGGGGAGCTGTTTTTT. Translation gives CASSQESAGGHTGELFF.

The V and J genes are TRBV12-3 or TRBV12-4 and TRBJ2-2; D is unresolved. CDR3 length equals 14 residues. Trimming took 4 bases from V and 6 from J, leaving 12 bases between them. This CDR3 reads CASSWRRNAGELFF. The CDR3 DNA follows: TGTGCCAGCAGTTGGAGACGTAACGCCGGGGAGCTGTTTTTT.

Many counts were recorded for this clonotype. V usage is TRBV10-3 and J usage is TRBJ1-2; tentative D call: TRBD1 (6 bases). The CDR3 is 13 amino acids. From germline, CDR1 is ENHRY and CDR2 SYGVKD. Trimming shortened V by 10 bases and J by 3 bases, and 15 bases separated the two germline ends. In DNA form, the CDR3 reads TGTGCCAGCGCTACCCAGGGGCACTATGGCTACACCTTC. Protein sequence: CASATQGHYGYTF.

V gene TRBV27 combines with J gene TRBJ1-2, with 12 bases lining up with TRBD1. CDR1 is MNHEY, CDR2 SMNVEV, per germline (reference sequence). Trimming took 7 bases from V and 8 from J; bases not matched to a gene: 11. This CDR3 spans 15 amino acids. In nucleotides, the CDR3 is TGTGCCAGCACCCTAAGGGGACAGGGGGCGCAGGGCTACACCTTC. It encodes CASTLRGQGAQGYTF.

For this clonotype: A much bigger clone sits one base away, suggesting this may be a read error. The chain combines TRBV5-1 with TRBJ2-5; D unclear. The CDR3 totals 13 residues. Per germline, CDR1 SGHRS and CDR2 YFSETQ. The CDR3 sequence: CACSFRTDGTQYF. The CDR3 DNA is TGCGCCTGCAGCTTCCGGACGGATGGGACCCAGTACTTC.

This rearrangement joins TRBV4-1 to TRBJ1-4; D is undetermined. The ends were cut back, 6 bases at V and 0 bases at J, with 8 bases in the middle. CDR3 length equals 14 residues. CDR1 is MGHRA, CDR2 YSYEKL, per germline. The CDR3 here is CASRSRSTNEKLFF. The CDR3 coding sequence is TGCGCCAGCAGGAGCAGGTCAACTAATGAAAAACTGTTTTTT.

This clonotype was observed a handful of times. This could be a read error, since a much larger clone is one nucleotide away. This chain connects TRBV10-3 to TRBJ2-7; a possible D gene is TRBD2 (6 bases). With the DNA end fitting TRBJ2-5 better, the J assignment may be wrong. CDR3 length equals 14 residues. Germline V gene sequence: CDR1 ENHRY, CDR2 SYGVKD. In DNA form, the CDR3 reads TGTGCCATCAGGGTGGGCGGGGTTGGGGAGACCCAGTACTTC. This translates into CAIRVGGVGETQYF.

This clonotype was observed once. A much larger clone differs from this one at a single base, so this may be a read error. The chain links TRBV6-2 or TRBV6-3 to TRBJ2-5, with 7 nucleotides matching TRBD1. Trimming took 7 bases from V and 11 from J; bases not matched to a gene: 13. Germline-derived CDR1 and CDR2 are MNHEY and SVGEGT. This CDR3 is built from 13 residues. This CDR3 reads CASKKQGSGEQYF. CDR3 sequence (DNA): TGTGCCAGCAAGAAACAGGGGTCGGGTGAGCAGTACTTC.

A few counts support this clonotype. CDR3 in amino acids: CAWSVWGLSSAEGNTIYF. CDR3 DNA: TGTGCCTGGAGTGTATGGGGCCTTTCGTCCGCGGAGGGAAACACCATATATTTT. This chain connects TRBV30 to TRBJ1-3, with D possibly being TRBD1 (5 bases). Looked up from germline, CDR1 is GTSNPN and CDR2 is SVGIG (reference sequence). This CDR3 contains 18 residues. V was shortened by 0 bases and J by 4 bases, with 22 bases between the two germline ends.

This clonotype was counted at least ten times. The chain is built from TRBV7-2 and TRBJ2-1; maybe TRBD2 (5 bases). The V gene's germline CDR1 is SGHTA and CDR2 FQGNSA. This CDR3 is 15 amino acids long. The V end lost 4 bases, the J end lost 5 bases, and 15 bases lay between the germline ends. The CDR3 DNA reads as TGTGCCAGCAGCTCCGCACGGCTAGCAAACAATGAGCAGTTCTTC. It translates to CASSSARLANNEQFF.

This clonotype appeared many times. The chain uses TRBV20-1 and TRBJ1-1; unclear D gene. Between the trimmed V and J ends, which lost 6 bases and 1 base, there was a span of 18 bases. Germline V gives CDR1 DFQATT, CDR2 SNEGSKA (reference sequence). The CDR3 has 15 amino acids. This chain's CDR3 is CSATPTLPSNTEAFF. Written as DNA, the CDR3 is TGCAGTGCCACCCCCACCCTCCCTTCGAACACTGAAGCTTTCTTT.

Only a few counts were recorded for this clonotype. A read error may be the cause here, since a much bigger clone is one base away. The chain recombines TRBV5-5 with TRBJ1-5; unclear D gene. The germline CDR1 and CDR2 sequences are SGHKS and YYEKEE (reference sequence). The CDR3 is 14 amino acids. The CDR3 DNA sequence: TGTGCCAGCAGCTCGGCGGGAGGAAATCAGCCCCTGCATTTT. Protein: CASSSAGGNQPLHF.

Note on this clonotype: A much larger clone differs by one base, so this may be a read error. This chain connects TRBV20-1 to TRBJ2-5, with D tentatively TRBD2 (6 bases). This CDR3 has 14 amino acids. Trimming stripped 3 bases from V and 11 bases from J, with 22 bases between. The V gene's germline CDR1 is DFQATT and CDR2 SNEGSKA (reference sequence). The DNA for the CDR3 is TGCAGTGCTAGGAAGGGAAGGTTAGCGGAAGAGCAGTACTTC. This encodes CSARKGRLAEEQYF.

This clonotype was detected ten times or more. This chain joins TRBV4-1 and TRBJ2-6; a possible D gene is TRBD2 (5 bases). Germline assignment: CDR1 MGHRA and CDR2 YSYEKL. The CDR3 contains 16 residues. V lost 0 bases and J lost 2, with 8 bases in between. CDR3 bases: TGCGCCAGCAGCCAAGAACCGGGAACTGGGGCCAACGTCCTGACTTTC. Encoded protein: CASSQEPGTGANVLTF.

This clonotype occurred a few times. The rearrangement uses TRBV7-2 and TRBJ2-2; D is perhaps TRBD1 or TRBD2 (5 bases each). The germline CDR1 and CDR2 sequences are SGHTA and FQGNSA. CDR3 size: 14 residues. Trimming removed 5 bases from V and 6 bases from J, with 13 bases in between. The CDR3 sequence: CASSLTVGAGELFF. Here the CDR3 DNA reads TGTGCCAGCAGCCTTACGGTGGGGGCCGGGGAGCTGTTTTTT.

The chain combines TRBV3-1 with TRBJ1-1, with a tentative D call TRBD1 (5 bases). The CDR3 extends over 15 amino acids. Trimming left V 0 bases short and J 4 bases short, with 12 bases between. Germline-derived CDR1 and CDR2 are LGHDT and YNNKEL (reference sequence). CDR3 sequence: CASSQDPKRGTEAFF. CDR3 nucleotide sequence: TGTGCCAGCAGCCAAGATCCTAAGAGGGGCACTGAAGCTTTCTTT. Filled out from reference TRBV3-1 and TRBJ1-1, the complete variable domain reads DTAVSQTPKYLVTQMGNDKSIKCEQNLGHDTMYWYKQDSKKFLKIMFSYNNKELIINETVPNRFSPKSPDKAHLNLHINSLELGDSAVYFCASSQDPKRGTEAFFGQGTRLTVV.

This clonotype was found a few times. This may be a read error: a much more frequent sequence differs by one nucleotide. This CDR3 is CATSREMGYEQYF. The CDR3 region has the DNA TGTGCCACCAGCAGAGAGATGGGTTACGAGCAGTACTTC. The rearrangement uses TRBV15 and TRBJ2-7; D is unresolved. V was shortened by 0 bases and J by 4 bases, with 7 bases between the two germline ends. This CDR3 comprises 13 residues. The germline CDR1 and CDR2 sequences are LNHNV and YYDKDF (reference sequence). Variable domain in full (rest from reference TRBV15 and TRBJ2-7): DAMVIQNPRYQVTQFGKPVTLSCSQTLNHNVMYWYQQKSSQAPKLLFHYYDKDFNNEADTPDNFQSRRPNTSFCFLDIRSPGLGDTAMYLCATSREMGYEQYFGPGTRLTVT.

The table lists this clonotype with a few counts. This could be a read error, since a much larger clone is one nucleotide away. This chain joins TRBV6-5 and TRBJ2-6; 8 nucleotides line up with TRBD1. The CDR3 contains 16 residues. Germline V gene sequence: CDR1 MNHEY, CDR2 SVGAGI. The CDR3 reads CASSWTGISGANVRTF. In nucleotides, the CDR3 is TGTGCCAGCAGTTGGACAGGGATCTCTGGGGCCAACGTCCGGACTTTC.

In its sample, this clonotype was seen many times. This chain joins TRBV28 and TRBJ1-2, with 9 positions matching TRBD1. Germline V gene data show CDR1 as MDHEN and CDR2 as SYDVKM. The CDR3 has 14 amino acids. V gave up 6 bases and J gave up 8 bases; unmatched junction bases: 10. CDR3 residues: CASSPGTGSGGYTF. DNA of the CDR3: TGTGCCAGCAGCCCCGGGACAGGGTCGGGGGGCTACACCTTC.

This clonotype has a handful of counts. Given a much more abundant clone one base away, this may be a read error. CDR3 in amino acids: CASSLERASGASNEQYF. CDR3 nucleotides: TGTGCCAGCAGTTTAGAGAGGGCTAGCGGGGCCTCCAATGAGCAGTACTTC. The rearrangement links TRBV12-3 or TRBV12-4 to TRBJ2-5; 9 nucleotides match TRBD2. J gave up 11 bases and V 1 base, and 17 bases lay outside the gene matches. The CDR3 length is 17 residues.